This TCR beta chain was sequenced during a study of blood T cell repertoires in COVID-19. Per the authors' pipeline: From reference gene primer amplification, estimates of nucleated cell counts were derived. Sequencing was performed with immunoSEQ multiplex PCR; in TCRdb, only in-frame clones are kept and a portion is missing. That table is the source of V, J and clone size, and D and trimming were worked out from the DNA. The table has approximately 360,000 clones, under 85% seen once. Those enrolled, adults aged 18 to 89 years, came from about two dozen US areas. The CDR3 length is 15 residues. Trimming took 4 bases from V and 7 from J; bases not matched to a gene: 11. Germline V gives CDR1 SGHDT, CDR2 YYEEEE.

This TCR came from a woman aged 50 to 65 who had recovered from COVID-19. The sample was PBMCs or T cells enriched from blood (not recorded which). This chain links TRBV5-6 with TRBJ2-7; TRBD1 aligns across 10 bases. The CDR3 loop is CASSLWDRGQKEQYF. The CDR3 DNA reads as TGTGCCAGCAGCCTCTGGGACAGGGGACAAAAAGAGCAGTACTTC. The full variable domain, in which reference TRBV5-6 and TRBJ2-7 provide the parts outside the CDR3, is DAGVTQSPTHLIKTRGQQVTLRCSPKSGHDTVSWYQQALGQGPQFIFQYYEEEERQRGNFPDRFSGHQFPNYSSELNVNALLLGDSALYLCASSLWDRGQKEQYFGPGTRLTVT.